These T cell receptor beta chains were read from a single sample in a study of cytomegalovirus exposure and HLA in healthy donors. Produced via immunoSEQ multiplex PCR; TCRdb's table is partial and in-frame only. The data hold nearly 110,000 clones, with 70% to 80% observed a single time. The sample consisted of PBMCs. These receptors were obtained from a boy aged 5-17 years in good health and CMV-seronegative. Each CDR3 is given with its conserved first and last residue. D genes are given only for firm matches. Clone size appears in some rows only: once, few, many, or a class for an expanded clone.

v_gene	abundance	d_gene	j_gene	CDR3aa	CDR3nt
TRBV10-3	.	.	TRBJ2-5	CAISNRDLQETQYF	TGTGCCATCAGTAATCGGGACTTACAAGAGACCCAGTACTTC
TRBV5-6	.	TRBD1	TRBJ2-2	CASSWDRGDTGELFF	TGTGCCAGCAGCTGGGACAGGGGGGACACCGGGGAGCTGTTTTTT
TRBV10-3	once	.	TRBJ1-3	CAISVATGNTIYF	TGTGCCATCAGTGTGGCCACTGGAAACACCATATATTTT
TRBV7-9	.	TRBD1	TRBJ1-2	CASSPPGQFFHTF	TGTGCCAGCAGCCCGCCGGGACAGTTTTTCCACACCTTC
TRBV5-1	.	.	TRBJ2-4	CASSLAGFENIQYF	TGCGCCAGCAGCTTGGCGGGGTTCGAAAACATTCAGTACTTC
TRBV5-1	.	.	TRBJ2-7	CASSQTTSYEQYF	TGCGCCAGCAGCCAGACTACATCCTACGAGCAGTACTTC
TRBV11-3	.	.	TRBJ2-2	CASSPRAGRELFF	TGTGCCAGCAGCCCGAGGGCGGGACGGGAGCTGTTTTTT
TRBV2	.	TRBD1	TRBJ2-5	CASSETGARRTQYF	TGTGCCAGCAGTGAGACAGGGGCCCGTCGGACCCAGTACTTC
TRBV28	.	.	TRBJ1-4	CASSFRSGSTNEKLFF	TGTGCCAGCAGTTTTCGGTCGGGTTCAACTAATGAAAAACTGTTTTTT
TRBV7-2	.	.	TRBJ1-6	CASSFGVKGSPLHF	TGTGCCAGCAGCTTCGGGGTTAAAGGTTCACCCCTCCACTTT
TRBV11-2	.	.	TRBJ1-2	CASSLDQALYGYTF	TGTGCCAGCAGCTTAGACCAGGCGCTGTATGGCTACACCTTC
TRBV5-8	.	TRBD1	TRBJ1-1	CASSLRRAGGVTEAFF	TGTGCCAGCAGCTTGAGGAGGGCAGGGGGTGTCACTGAAGCTTTCTTT
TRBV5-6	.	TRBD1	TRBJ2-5	CASSPGWAGRGRKDF	TGTGCCAGCAGCCCTGGATGGGCAGGCAGGGGGAGAAAGGACTTC
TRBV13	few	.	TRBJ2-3	CASSFYGLTLSTDTQYF	TGTGCCAGCAGCTTTTATGGACTCACACTTAGCACAGATACGCAGTATTTT
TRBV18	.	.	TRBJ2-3	CASSPGQVEDTQYF	TGTGCCAGCTCACCGGGGCAGGTTGAAGATACGCAGTATTTT
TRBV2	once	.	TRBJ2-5	CASSVTVNQETQYF	TGTGCCAGCAGTGTCACGGTGAACCAAGAGACCCAGTACTTC
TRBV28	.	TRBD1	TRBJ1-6	CASSSRTGAGDSPLHF	TGTGCCAGCAGTTCCCGGACAGGGGCTGGCGATTCACCCCTCCACTTT
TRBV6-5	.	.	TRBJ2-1	CASSYSGPYNEQFF	TGTGCCAGCAGTTACTCGGGGCCATACAATGAGCAGTTCTTC